Shown below are 24 T cell receptor beta chains from a single sample sequenced in a study of T cell repertoires in ileal Crohn's disease. Sample time point: neoterminal ileum biopsy at postoperative endoscopy, about 6 months after surgery. Some clones are missing from TCRdb's copy, which holds only in-frame ones; the method was immunoSEQ multiplex PCR. Of 2,900 or so clones in the sample, approximately 86% were seen once. What was sequenced was ileal tissue. All receptors come from an adult with Crohn's disease.

The rearrangement joins TRBV6-1 to TRBJ1-1; possibly TRBD1 for D (6 bases). CDR1 and CDR2 (germline): MNHNS, SASEGT. V gave up 6 bases and J gave up 6 bases, with 20 bases separating them. This CDR3 region has 15 residues. The CDR3 nucleotides read TGTGCCAGCAGAGCCCTACTCGGGGGGGCGTCTGAAGCTTTCTTT. It specifies CASRALLGGASEAFF.

The V and J genes are TRBV9 and TRBJ2-5, with TRBD2 identical over 7 bases. Losses at the gene ends were 0 bases for V and 2 bases for J; bases not matched to a gene: 7. The CDR3 extends over 16 amino acids. Germline values: CDR1 SGDLS, CDR2 YYNGEE. The CDR3 nucleotides are TGTGCCAGCAGCGTAGGGCTAGCGGAAGTACAAGAGACCCAGTACTTC. Protein: CASSVGLAEVQETQYF.

This clone was observed a single time. Other DNA sequences from this sample encode an identical CDR3 as well. The rearrangement uses TRBV30 and TRBJ1-2; D is uncertain. Trimming took off 2 bases at V and 2 bases at J, with 12 bases between the two ends. The CDR3 consists of 14 residues. Per the germline V gene, CDR1 is GTSNPN and CDR2 is SVGIG (reference sequence). The CDR3 here is CAWSLLGRNYGYTF. Written as DNA, the CDR3 is TGTGCCTGGAGTCTCCTCGGGAGGAACTATGGCTACACCTTC.

The chain carries TRBV10-3 and TRBJ2-7; possible D gene TRBD1, 6 bases. CDR1 ENHRY and CDR2 SYGVKD come from the germline V gene. The germline V and J ends were trimmed by 6 bases and 0 bases, with 12 bases remaining between them. This CDR3 region has 14 residues. The CDR3, as DNA: TGTGCCATCAGAAGAACAGGGAGCTCCTACGAGCAGTACTTC. This codes for CAIRRTGSSYEQYF.

The chain links TRBV10-2 to TRBJ2-5; 7 bases line up with TRBD1. This CDR3 contains 12 residues. The V and J ends lost 5 bases and 4 bases, in that order; junction bases with no gene match: 1. Germline V CDR1 and CDR2: WSHSY, SAAADI. The CDR3 DNA is TGCGCCAGCAGTAACAGGGGAGAGACCCAGTACTTC. Its protein product is CASSNRGETQYF.

The chain employs TRBV6-6 and TRBJ1-5; a possible D gene is TRBD1 (6 bases). The CDR3 contains 15 residues. Germline V gene data show CDR1 as MNHNY and CDR2 as SVGAGI (reference sequence). V lost 4 bases and J 2 bases, leaving 12 bases between the germline ends. The CDR3 DNA sequence: TGTGCCAGCAGTTCCTGGAGGGGGGGCAATCAGCCCCAGCATTTT. Translating gives CASSSWRGGNQPQHF.

The V gene is TRBV6-5, the J gene TRBJ2-2; D remains ambiguous. The CDR3 length is 12 residues. Looked up from germline, CDR1 is MNHEY and CDR2 is SVGAGI. Trimming shortened V by 5 bases and J by 2 bases, and 3 bases separated the two germline ends. Written as DNA, the CDR3 is TGTGCCAGCAGTAGAAACACCGGGGAGCTGTTTTTT. Protein: CASSRNTGELFF.

The rearrangement joins TRBV5-5 to TRBJ1-1; no reliable D call. This CDR3 is built from 14 residues. V was pared by 7 bases and J by 1 base, with 14 bases between. CDR1 and CDR2 from the germline V gene are SGHKS and YYEKEE (reference sequence). CDR3 bases: TGTGCCAGCGCCCTTGGGATACCGAACACTGAAGCTTTCTTT. It translates to CASALGIPNTEAFF.

This chain uses TRBV18 with TRBJ2-7; 8 bases are shared with TRBD1. The V gene's germline CDR1 is KGHSH and CDR2 LQKENI. The V gene end was trimmed by 3 bases and the J gene end by 6 bases; junction bases not matched to a gene: 7. The CDR3 contains 14 residues. The CDR3 sequence is CASSPGQGFREQYF. CDR3 DNA sequence: TGTGCCAGCTCACCCGGACAGGGATTCCGCGAGCAGTACTTC.

This clone was counted between two and nine times. The chain recombines TRBV19 with TRBJ1-1, with no clear D. This CDR3 is 14 amino acids long. Germline-derived CDR1 and CDR2 are LNHDA and SQIVND (reference sequence). V shed 5 bases and J shed 0 bases, with 10 bases lying between them. CDR3: CASSPRRLNTEAFF. In DNA, the CDR3 is TGTGCCAGTAGTCCACGGAGACTGAACACTGAAGCTTTCTTT.

V usage is TRBV11-2 and J usage is TRBJ1-6, with D possibly matching TRBD1 (6 bases). In germline, CDR1 is SGHAT, CDR2 FQNNGV. Trimming removed 3 bases from V and 7 bases from J, with 10 bases in between. This CDR3 contains 14 residues. CDR3 DNA sequence: TGTGCCAGCAGCTTGATGCAGGGGAATTCACCCCTCCACTTT. Its protein is CASSLMQGNSPLHF.

The sample holds one count of this clone. This chain uses TRBV29-1 with TRBJ1-3; TRBD1 matches at 8 bases. The J segment lost 2 bases and the V segment lost 4 bases, leaving 13 bases of the junction unmatched. Per germline, CDR1 SQVTM and CDR2 ANQGSEA. The CDR3 contains 17 residues. The CDR3 bases are TGCAGCGTTGTGATGCAGGGGGCGATAGGTGCTGGAAACACCATATATTTT. Translated: CSVVMQGAIGAGNTIYF.

The chain uses TRBV5-1 and TRBJ1-2; D gene uncertain. Trimming removed 2 bases from V and 5 bases from J, with 28 bases in between. The CDR3 length is 19 residues. Germline CDR1 is SGHRS and CDR2 is YFSETQ. This CDR3 reads CASSFGSLSQTIQKYGYTF. The CDR3 nucleotides read TGCGCCAGCAGCTTCGGGTCTTTAAGCCAGACGATACAAAAGTATGGCTACACCTTC.

The chain recombines TRBV4-1 with TRBJ2-7, with TRBD1 identical over 9 bases. The CDR3 covers 15 residues. Germline V gene lookup returns CDR1 MGHRA and CDR2 YSYEKL. Unmatched junction bases numbered 2, after V lost 2 bases and J lost 0 bases. CDR3 in amino acids: CASSQTTGGSYEQYF. The CDR3 region has the DNA TGCGCCAGCAGCCAAACGACAGGGGGCTCCTACGAGCAGTACTTC.

This chain uses TRBV7-9 with TRBJ1-1; no clear D gene. Trimming removed 2 bases at V and 1 base at J, with 8 bases between. The germline V gene has CDR1 SEHNR and CDR2 FQNEAQ (reference sequence). The CDR3 has 14 amino acids. CDR3 loop: CASSLLSGNTEAFF. In DNA, the CDR3 is TGTGCCAGCAGCTTATTGTCGGGGAACACTGAAGCTTTCTTT.

This clone has only a few counts. The chain combines TRBV5-1 with TRBJ2-5; D is undetermined. The CDR3 is made up of 18 amino acids. V was trimmed by 4 bases and J by 3 bases, leaving 25 bases between them. The germline gives CDR1 SGHRS, CDR2 YFSETQ. The CDR3 nucleotides read TGCGCCAGCAGCCGGCCAATAGACCCGCCAACCGCAAAAGAGACCCAGTACTTC. Amino acid sequence: CASSRPIDPPTAKETQYF.

The V and J genes are TRBV5-1 and TRBJ2-5; 8 bases match TRBD1. Germline CDR1 reads SGHRS; CDR2 reads YFSETQ. The ends lost 0 bases at V and 0 bases at J; junction bases unmatched: 7. The CDR3 loop spans 17 amino acids. The CDR3 DNA reads as TGCGCCAGCAGCTTGGCCAGGGGGCGGACCTACCAAGAGACCCAGTACTTC. Protein: CASSLARGRTYQETQYF.

The gene calls are TRBV15 and TRBJ2-5, with D unclear. Germline CDR1 LNHNV, CDR2 YYDKDF (reference sequence). The CDR3 is 14 residues long. V was pared by 0 bases and J by 7 bases, with 12 bases between. In DNA form, the CDR3 reads TGTGCCACCAGCAGAGACATAAGCGTAAGGACCCAGTACTTC. Translated: CATSRDISVRTQYF. Full variable domain (rest looked up from reference TRBV15 and TRBJ2-5): DAMVIQNPRYQVTQFGKPVTLSCSQTLNHNVMYWYQQKSSQAPKLLFHYYDKDFNNEADTPDNFQSRRPNTSFCFLDIRSPGLGDTAMYLCATSRDISVRTQYFGPGTRLLVL.

J is TRBJ2-3 and V is TRBV6-1, with 7 nucleotides matching TRBD1. There are 13 residues in the CDR3. V lost 9 bases and J lost 2; bases outside the gene matches: 5. From germline, CDR1 is MNHNS and CDR2 SASEGT. The CDR3 reads CASTGAVTDTQYF. The CDR3 nucleotides are TGTGCCAGTACAGGGGCGGTCACAGATACGCAGTATTTT.

The rearrangement links TRBV2 to TRBJ2-2; 8 positions match TRBD1. The CDR3 is 15 amino acids. J lost 8 bases, V lost 4 bases, and 9 bases had no gene match. The germline V gene has CDR1 SNHLY and CDR2 FYNNEI. The CDR3 DNA follows: TGTGCCAGCAGTGTATTTACAGGGGGAGGAGGGGAGCTGTTTTTT. This codes for CASSVFTGGGGELFF.

CDR3 sequence: CASSSATAVTGGAWAFF. In nucleotides, the CDR3 is TGTGCCAGCAGTTCAGCGACGGCGGTCACAGGGGGCGCCTGGGCTTTCTTT. This chain uses TRBV27 with TRBJ1-1; TRBD1 aligns across 9 bases. CDR3 length: 17 amino acids. The V and J ends lost 4 bases and 11 bases, in that order; junction bases with no gene match: 20. CDR1 and CDR2 (germline): MNHEY, SMNVEV (reference sequence).

The CDR3, as DNA: TGCGCCAGCTGGGGCACGGGACAGGGGAACACTGAAGCTTTCTTT. Translating gives CASWGTGQGNTEAFF. This rearrangement joins TRBV5-1 to TRBJ1-1, with TRBD1 identical over 9 bases. Germline V gene sequence: CDR1 SGHRS, CDR2 YFSETQ. With 7 bases clipped from V and 1 base from J, the junction kept 8 bases outside the gene matches. This CDR3 has 15 amino acids.

The rearrangement links TRBV5-1 to TRBJ2-7, with a tentative D call TRBD2 (6 bases). In germline, CDR1 is SGHRS, CDR2 YFSETQ. This CDR3 has 15 residues. Trimming stripped 3 bases from V and 0 bases from J, with 13 bases between. Here the CDR3 reads CASSSSEGSSYEQYF. The CDR3 DNA reads TGCGCCAGCAGCTCTAGCGAGGGGAGCTCCTACGAGCAGTACTTC.

The chain uses TRBV2 and TRBJ1-5, with 8 nucleotides matching TRBD1. Germline V gene sequence: CDR1 SNHLY, CDR2 FYNNEI. The CDR3 runs 16 residues. Trimming at V came to 7 bases and at J to 6 bases, leaving 14 bases not matched to a gene. CDR3 coding DNA: TGTGCCAGCACCGCATGGGGAGGACAGGGAGGTCAGCCCCAGCATTTT. Protein product: CASTAWGGQGGQPQHF.